This TCR beta chain was recorded in a study of T cells in tumors after PD-1 blockade (dated by TCRdb to the late 2010s). Background on the whole study: Patients with prior checkpoint blockade, systemic immunosuppressant use, or recent radiotherapy or other anti-cancer therapy within 4 weeks were excluded. Using site-matched tumors from BCC or SCC patients sampled before and after anti-PD-1 therapy, the study carried out paired single-cell RNA and TCR sequencing. Clinical response was assessed using RECIST version 1.1. Treatment consisted of either cemiplimab 350 mg every 2 weeks or pembrolizumab 200 mg every 3 weeks. On average, tumor samples yielded under 30,000 TCR templates (range about 550-100,000) and several thousand unique clonotypes, 20 to 25-fold deeper than single-cell TCR sequencing. Some patients also continued taking vismodegib 150 mg daily during anti-PD-1 treatment.

Notes on this clone: No antigen is known for it. No per-base quality is available; no much larger clone lies one base away.

The immunoSEQ platform was used to carry out deep TCRbeta sequencing. Turning to the authors' computational methods: Only productive rearrangements were exported from the immunoSEQ Analyzer for downstream analysis. A two-sided binomial test at Bonferroni-corrected P below 0.01 was used to call clones with significant expansion or contraction between timepoints. T cell phenotypes were assigned to bulk TCRbeta clonotypes by matching the clonotypes to single-cell RNA+TCR-seq clones that had the same TCRbeta sequence. Clone enrichment in tumor was calculated as tumor frequency divided by PBMC frequency from bulk TCR sequencing. GLIPH was used to group TCRs into specificity groups, clusters of distinct TCRs likely recognizing common antigens via shared CDR3 motifs. TCRdb obtained this table from immuneACCESS and retained in-frame rearrangements with V and J assigned. These tables miss some clones; where compared with another copy, unresolved V genes account for less than half of the shortfall, and the remainder is unexplained. Clonal size and the V and J genes are those of that table, whereas D and trimming came from the DNA. The sample table holds about 10,000 clones, of which 50% to 80% were seen once. In total, the top ten clones hold around 13% of the sample.

Results the study describes overall, beyond this receptor: Exhausted CD8+ clones expanded after therapy were found to be mostly novel clonotypes undetected pre-treatment, suggesting clonal replacement rather than reinvigoration of pre-existing clones. Approximately 41% of TCR clonotypes from the tumor were detected in blood, and certain novel exhausted tumor clones were present in blood collected before treatment, which suggests recruitment from the periphery. The source of novel T cell clones was not identified and could include lymphoid organs or rare unexpanded clones within the tumor or its periphery. Clonal replacement appeared only between pre- and post-treatment samples, not between two pre-treatment samples, arguing against biopsy timing or location artifacts.

Explained via the paper, the time point label denotes: after anti-PD-1 therapy. Before and after PD-1 blockade, tumor biopsies came from the same primary tumor, making the samples site-matched. Genomic DNA extracted from tumor biopsies or peripheral blood was used for bulk TCRbeta sequencing, with input ranging from about 616 ng to 6,500 ng. Leftover biopsy material went through bulk TCRbeta sequencing, with the goal of boosting sensitivity for rare clonotypes relative to single-cell TCR sequencing. Every patient was a poor candidate for surgical resection and had histologically proven advanced or metastatic basal or squamous cell carcinoma. Of the approximately eleven patients in the basal cell carcinoma cohort, several underwent bulk tumor TCR sequencing. Fresh biopsies came from the site of the primary tumor, and part of the tissue was kept in RNAlater for exome and bulk TCR sequencing. Material: tumor tissue, obtained after anti-PD-1 treatment. The sequence was obtained from a human donor with basal cell carcinoma.

CDR3 region: CASSPRDRNYGYTF. Here is the DNA: TGCGCCAGCAGCCCCCGGGACCGTAACTATGGCTACACCTTC. The chain is made from TRBV5-1 and TRBJ1-2, with TRBD1 perhaps the D gene, on 5 matching bases. The CDR1 and CDR2 encoded by the germline V gene are SGHRS and YFSETQ. V is cut by 4 bases and J by 1 base, and the space between the germline ends is 11 bases. There are 14 amino acids in the CDR3, from cysteine to phenylalanine inclusive. Of the read, only the CDR3 DNA is kept; its 42 bases are in frame from base 1.